This TCR beta chain was retrieved from a study of cytomegalovirus exposure and HLA in healthy donors. This clone appeared once. Its antigen is unknown. Study-level findings and limits: The authors later linked a missense DCLRE1C variant to TCR beta V- and J-gene trimming.

The CDR3 runs to 14 residues. Germline CDR1 and CDR2: GTSNPN and SVGIG (reference sequence). The V gene end was trimmed by 5 bases and the J gene end by 7 bases; junction bases not matched to a gene: 10. The PCR used 60 Vbeta and 13 Jbeta primers. The data were produced by immunoSEQ multiplex PCR, yet TCRdb's version contains in-frame clones alone and is incomplete. The table records over 130,000 clones, over 75% of them present only once. The origin of this receptor is a female donor in good health and CMV-seronegative. Sequenced sample: PBMCs. The chain couples TRBV30 to TRBJ2-2; TRBD2 matches at 7 bases. For the CDR3, the DNA is TGTGCCTGGGGGTGGGCGGGAGATAACGGGGAGCTGTTTTTT. Translating gives CAWGWAGDNGELFF.